The clone carrying this TCR beta chain was detected a few times. The antigen is not known. The data were taken from a study of blood T cells in healthy people across ages. Study-level results: Naive T cell percentage showed a strong correlation with the diversity of TCR beta. It was held that diversity estimates obtained from one million T cells represented underestimates.

The CDR3 covers 16 residues. The junction had 9 bases not matched to a gene; V was cut back by 1 base and J by 7 bases. Germline-derived CDR1 and CDR2 are SGHTA and FQGNSA. Sample-barcoded 5' priming and a J-beta primer mix drove a second PCR of 7 to 11 cycles. TCRdb processed the 5' RACE reads anew with MiXCR; each CDR3 protein has one entry. Altogether fewer than 750,000 distinct CDR3 sequences are present, roughly 48% being singletons, with the ten largest covering around 24%. The source of this sequence is a man older than 75 in good health. The chain combines TRBV7-2 with TRBJ2-1, with 8 bases that match TRBD2. The source material was blood. The CDR3 coding sequence is TGTGCCAGCAGCTTAGGTGGGACTAGGGATTTTAATGAGCAGTTCTTC. Its translation is CASSLGGTRDFNEQFF.